This T cell receptor (beta chain) was captured by sequencing in a study of blood T cell repertoires in COVID-19. Overall study: PBMCs, B-cell-depleted T cells, or T cells were the source of the cDNA or gDNA that made up the material.

This clone was found a few times. The V gene lost 0 bases and the J gene lost 0 bases, with 8 bases spanning the gap. This CDR3 is built from 16 residues. Germline V gene lookup returns CDR1 MDHEN and CDR2 SYDVKM. Clones were sequenced by immunoSEQ multiplex PCR, and TCRdb holds only the in-frame ones, with some missing. Seen here are more than 95,000 clones, around 86% observed once, and the top ten hold under 40%. Sequenced sample: peripheral blood. This receptor was taken from a man older than 75 with acute or convalescent COVID-19. This chain uses TRBV28 with TRBJ2-2; possible D gene TRBD2, 5 bases. The CDR3 here is CASSLWRAPNTGELFF. The DNA of the CDR3 is TGTGCCAGCAGTTTATGGAGGGCCCCGAACACCGGGGAGCTGTTTTTT.